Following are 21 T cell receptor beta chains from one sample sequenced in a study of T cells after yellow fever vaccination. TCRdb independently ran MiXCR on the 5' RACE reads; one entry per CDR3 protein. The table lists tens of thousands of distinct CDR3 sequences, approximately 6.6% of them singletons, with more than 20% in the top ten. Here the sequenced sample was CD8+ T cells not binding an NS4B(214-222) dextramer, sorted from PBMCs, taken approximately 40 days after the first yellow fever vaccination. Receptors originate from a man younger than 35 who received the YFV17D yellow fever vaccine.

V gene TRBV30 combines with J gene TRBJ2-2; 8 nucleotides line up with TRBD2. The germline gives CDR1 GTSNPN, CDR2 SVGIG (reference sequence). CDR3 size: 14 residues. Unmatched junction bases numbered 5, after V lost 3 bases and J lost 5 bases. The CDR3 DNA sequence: TGTGCCTGGAGGGTCCGGGGGGGGACCGGGGAGCTGTTTTTT. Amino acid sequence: CAWRVRGGTGELFF.

In nucleotides, the CDR3 is TGTGCCAGTAGTATTGGGAGCACTGAAGCTTTCTTT. Translated: CASSIGSTEAFF. V and J are TRBV19 and TRBJ1-1; D is undetermined. The CDR3 has 12 amino acids. Germline CDR1 LNHDA, CDR2 SQIVND (reference sequence). V was trimmed by 3 bases and J by 4 bases, leaving 6 bases between them.

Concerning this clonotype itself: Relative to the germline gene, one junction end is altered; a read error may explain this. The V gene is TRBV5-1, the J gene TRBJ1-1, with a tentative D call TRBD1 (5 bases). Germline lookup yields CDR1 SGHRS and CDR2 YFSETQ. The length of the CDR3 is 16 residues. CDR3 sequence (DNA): TGCGCCAGCAGCTTGCGAGGGGCCTTCATGAAAACTGAAGCTTTCTTT. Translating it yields CASSLRGAFMKTEAFF.

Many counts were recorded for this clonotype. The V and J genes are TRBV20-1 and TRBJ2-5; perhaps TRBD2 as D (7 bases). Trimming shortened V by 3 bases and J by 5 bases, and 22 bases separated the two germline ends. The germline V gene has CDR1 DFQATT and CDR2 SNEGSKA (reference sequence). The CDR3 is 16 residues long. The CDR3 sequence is CSASTVGGGAGETQYF. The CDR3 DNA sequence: TGCAGTGCTAGCACAGTAGGAGGGGGGGCCGGGGAGACCCAGTACTTC.

The CDR3, as DNA: TGTGCCAGCAGCACCGCCAACGGCGGGGAGCTGTTTTTT. It encodes CASSTANGGELFF. The chain recombines TRBV7-6 with TRBJ2-2; the D is unclear. Germline CDR1 SGHVS, CDR2 FNYEAQ. The CDR3 has 13 residues. The V gene lost 5 bases and the J gene lost 7 bases, with 11 bases spanning the gap.

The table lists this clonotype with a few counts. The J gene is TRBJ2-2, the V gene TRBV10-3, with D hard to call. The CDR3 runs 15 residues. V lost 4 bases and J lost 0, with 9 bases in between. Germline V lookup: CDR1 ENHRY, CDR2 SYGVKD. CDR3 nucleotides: TGTGCCATCAGTGGGCCTACCACGAACACCGGGGAGCTGTTTTTT. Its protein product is CAISGPTTNTGELFF.

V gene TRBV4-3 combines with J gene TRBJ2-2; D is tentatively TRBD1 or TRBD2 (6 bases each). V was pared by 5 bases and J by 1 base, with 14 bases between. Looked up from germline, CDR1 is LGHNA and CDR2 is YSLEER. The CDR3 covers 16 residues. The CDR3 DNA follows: TGCGCCAGCAGCTACGGAGGGGGGAGGAACACCGGGGAGCTGTTTTTT. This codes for CASSYGGGRNTGELFF.

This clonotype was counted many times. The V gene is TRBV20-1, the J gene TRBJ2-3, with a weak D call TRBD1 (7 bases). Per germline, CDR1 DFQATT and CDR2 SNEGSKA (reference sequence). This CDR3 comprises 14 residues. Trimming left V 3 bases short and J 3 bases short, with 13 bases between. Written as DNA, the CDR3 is TGCAGTGCTAGTGGGGGGACAGTAACAGATACGCAGTATTTT. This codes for CSASGGTVTDTQYF.

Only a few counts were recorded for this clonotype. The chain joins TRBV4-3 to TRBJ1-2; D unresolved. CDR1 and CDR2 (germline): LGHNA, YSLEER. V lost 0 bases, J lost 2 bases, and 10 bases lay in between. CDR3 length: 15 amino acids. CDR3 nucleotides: TGCGCCAGCAGCCAAGACTGGGCGGGGAACTATGGCTACACCTTC. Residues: CASSQDWAGNYGYTF.

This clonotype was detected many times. The CDR3 DNA is TGTGCCAGCAGCTTAAGCGACTCCTACGAGCAGTACGTC. It is translated as CASSLSDSYEQYV. The chain joins TRBV7-8 to TRBJ2-7; D remains unclear. The V end was cut by 2 bases, the J end by 0 bases, with 5 bases between. The CDR3 runs to 13 residues. CDR1 and CDR2 (germline): SGHVS, FQNEAQ.

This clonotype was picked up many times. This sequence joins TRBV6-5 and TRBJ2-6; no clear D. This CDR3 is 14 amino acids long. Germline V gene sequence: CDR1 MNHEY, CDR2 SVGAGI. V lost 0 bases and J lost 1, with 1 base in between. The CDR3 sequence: CASSYSSGANVLTF. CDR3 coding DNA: TGTGCCAGCAGTTACTCTTCTGGGGCCAACGTCCTGACTTTC.

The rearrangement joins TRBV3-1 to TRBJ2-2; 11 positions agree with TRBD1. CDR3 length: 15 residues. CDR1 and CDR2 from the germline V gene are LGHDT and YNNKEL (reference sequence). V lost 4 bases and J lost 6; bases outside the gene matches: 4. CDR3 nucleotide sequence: TGTGCCAGCAGCCTGGACAGGGGGCTCGCCGGGGAGCTGTTTTTT. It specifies CASSLDRGLAGELFF.

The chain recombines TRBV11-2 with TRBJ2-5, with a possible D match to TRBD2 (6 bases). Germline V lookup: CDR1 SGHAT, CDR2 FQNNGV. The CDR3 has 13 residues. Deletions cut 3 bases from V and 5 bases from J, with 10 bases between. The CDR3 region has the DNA TGTGCCAGCAGCTTTGGGGAGGAGGAGACCCAGTACTTC. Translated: CASSFGEEETQYF.

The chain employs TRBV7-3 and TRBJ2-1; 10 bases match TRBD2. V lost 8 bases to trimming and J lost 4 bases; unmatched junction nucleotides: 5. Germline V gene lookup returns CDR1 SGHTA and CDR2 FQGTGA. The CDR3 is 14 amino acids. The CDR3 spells CASASGGLYNEQFF. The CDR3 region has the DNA TGTGCCAGCGCTAGCGGGGGCCTTTACAATGAGCAGTTCTTC.

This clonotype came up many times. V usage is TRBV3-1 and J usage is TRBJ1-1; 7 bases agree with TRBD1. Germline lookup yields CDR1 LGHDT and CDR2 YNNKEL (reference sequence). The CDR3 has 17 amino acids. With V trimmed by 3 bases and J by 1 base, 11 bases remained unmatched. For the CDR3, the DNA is TGTGCCAGCAGCCATTTTGGGATCAGGGGGGGGAACACTGAAGCTTTCTTT. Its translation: CASSHFGIRGGNTEAFF.

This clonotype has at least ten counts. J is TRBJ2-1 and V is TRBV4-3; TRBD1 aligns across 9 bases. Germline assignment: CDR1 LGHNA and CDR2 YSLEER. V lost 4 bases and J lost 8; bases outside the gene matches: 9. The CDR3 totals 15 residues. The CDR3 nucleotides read TGCGCCAGCAGCCGACTGGGACAGGGAAGGGATGAGCAGTTCTTC. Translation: CASSRLGQGRDEQFF.

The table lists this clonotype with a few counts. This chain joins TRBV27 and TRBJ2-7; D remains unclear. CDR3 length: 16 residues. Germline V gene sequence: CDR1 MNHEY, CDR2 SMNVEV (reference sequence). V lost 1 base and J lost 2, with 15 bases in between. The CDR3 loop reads CASSLYVDSPAYEQYF. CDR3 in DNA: TGTGCCAGCAGTTTATATGTCGACTCCCCGGCCTACGAGCAGTACTTC.

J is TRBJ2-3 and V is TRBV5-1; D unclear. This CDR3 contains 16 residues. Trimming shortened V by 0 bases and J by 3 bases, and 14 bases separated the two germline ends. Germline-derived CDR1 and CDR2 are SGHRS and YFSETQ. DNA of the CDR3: TGCGCCAGCAGCTTGGAAGCACTCCTATTGACAGATACGCAGTATTTT. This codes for CASSLEALLLTDTQYF.

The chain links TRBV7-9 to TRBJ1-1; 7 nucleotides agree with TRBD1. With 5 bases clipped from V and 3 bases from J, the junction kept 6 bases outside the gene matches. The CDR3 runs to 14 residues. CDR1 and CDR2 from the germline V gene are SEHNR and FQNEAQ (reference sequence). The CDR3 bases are TGTGCCAGCAGCCCCACAGGGGACCACACTGAAGCTTTCTTT. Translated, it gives CASSPTGDHTEAFF.

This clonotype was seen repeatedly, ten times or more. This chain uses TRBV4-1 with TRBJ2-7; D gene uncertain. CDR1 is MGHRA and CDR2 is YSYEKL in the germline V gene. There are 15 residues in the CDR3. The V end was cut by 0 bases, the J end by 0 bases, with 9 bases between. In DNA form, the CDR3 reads TGCGCCAGCAGCCAAGAAAGGTGGGGCTCCTACGAGCAGTACTTC. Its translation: CASSQERWGSYEQYF.

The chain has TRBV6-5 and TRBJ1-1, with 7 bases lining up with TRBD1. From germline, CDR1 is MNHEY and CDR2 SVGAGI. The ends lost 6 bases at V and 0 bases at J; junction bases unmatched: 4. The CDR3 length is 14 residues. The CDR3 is CASRYQGVNTEAFF. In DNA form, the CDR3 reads TGTGCCAGCAGGTATCAGGGGGTGAACACTGAAGCTTTCTTT.